The clone carrying this TCR beta chain is classed as medium-sized (0.01 to 0.1%). Because the library targeted alpha chains, this beta chain is an off-target read whose size means little. Time point of the sample: sample taken at primary tumor resection. Whole RNA, isolated from tumor, nontumor lung or frozen PBMC, was sequenced without prior sorting. Germline loops: CDR1 ENHRY, CDR2 SYGVKD. The CDR3 sequence is 15 residues long. J lost 1 base, V lost 8 bases, and 3 bases had no gene match. This record belongs to a study of spatial heterogeneity in lung cancer. The presence of a unique molecular identifier marked each TCR cDNA molecule. One entry per CDR3 protein results from TCRdb running MiXCR on the 5' RACE reads. The sample lists 5,500 to 6,500 distinct CDR3 sequences, around 12% occurring once.

This TCR was recovered from a human donor with early-stage non-small cell lung cancer. Material: lung tissue, obtained at surgery. This chain connects TRBV10-3 to TRBJ2-1, with 12 bases identical to TRBD2. CDR3 protein: CAIQGTSGSYNEQFF. DNA of the CDR3: TGTGCCATCCAGGGGACTAGCGGGTCCTACAATGAGCAGTTCTTC.